Listed below are T cell receptor beta chains from one sample, sequenced in a study of cytomegalovirus exposure and HLA in healthy donors. Sequencing used immunoSEQ multiplex PCR; TCRdb keeps in-frame clones, though not all of them. The sample lists over 110,000 clones; roughly 86% were seen once. The sequenced sample was PBMCs. These receptors all stem from a man younger than 35 in good health and CMV-seropositive. Each CDR3 is given with its conserved first and last residue.

J gene	V gene	CDR3 protein
TRBJ2-7	TRBV5-1	CASSSRVGAHYEQYF
TRBJ2-7	TRBV2	CASSAASGPYEQYF
TRBJ2-3	TRBV6-4	CASSAGGKHTQYF
TRBJ1-2	TRBV27	CASSLNTISGYGYTF
TRBJ1-6	TRBV6-1	CASSERSSYNSPLHF
TRBJ1-2	TRBV12-5	CASGTGTGGDERGYTF
TRBJ1-2	TRBV13	CASSLFRVKPNTYGYTF
TRBJ2-1	TRBV7-6	CASSSGTGSGNEQFF
TRBJ1-6	TRBV6-5	CASRPYTGVHSPLHF
TRBJ2-3	TRBV5-4	CASSLSSGRMPDTQYF
TRBJ1-2	TRBV29-1	CSVPGRTGKGYTF